The 28 T cell receptor beta chains in this list originate from one sample, sequenced in a study of T cells in Graves' hyperthyroidism and ophthalmopathy. RNA transcripts provided the source from which TCR beta CDR3 regions were amplified. First-round RT-PCR targeting the TCR CDR3 was performed with the HTBI primer set. TCRdb reprocessed the multiplex PCR reads with MiXCR, giving one entry per CDR3 protein. The data contain about 360,000 distinct CDR3 sequences, about 12% of them seen just once; the ten biggest clones take up 9.2%. The specimen sequenced was blood. The receptors originated from a woman younger than 35 with Graves' hyperthyroidism.

Details on this clonotype: The junction differs from germline at one of its ends, possibly a read error. The genes are TRBV19 and TRBJ2-1; 8 bases line up with TRBD2. CDR3 size: 18 residues. In germline, CDR1 is LNHDA, CDR2 SQIVND (reference sequence). The CDR3 sequence is CASSISETSVTKYNEQLF. CDR3 bases: TGTGCCAGTAGTATTAGTGAGACTAGCGTTACGAAGTACAATGAGCAGCTCTTC.

This clonotype was counted ten times or more. V usage is TRBV11-3 and J usage is TRBJ2-3; no firm D call. This CDR3 is 14 amino acids long. Germline V CDR1 and CDR2: SGHNT, YENEEA. The V end lost 4 bases, the J end lost 1 base, and 9 bases lay between the germline ends. The CDR3 DNA reads as TGTGCCAGCAGCTCCTCCCACCGCACAGATACGCAGTATTTT. Its translation is CASSSSHRTDTQYF.

This clonotype was observed at least ten times. The chain uses TRBV5-1 and TRBJ2-1, with 7 bases fitting TRBD2. Germline CDR1 SGHRS, CDR2 YFSETQ. V dropped 0 bases and J dropped 10; count of bases not matched to a gene: 4. The CDR3 runs 13 residues. The CDR3 DNA is TGCGCCAGCAGCTTGGGACTAGCTAGCGAGCAGTTCTTC. Amino acid sequence: CASSLGLASEQFF.

This clonotype was seen many times. This chain uses TRBV6-2 or TRBV6-3 with TRBJ2-5; D gene unclear. This CDR3 comprises 14 residues. Germline loops: CDR1 MNHEY, CDR2 SVGEGT. Trimming stripped 6 bases from V and 4 bases from J, with 15 bases between. CDR3 residues: CASSESLLRETQYF. The DNA for the CDR3 is TGTGCCAGCAGCGAGTCCCTTTTAAGAGAGACCCAGTACTTC.

This clonotype has ten or more counts. DNA of the CDR3: TGTGCCAGCAATAAACAATGGGGGCAGGCGGGAGGCGGGGATACGCAGTATTTT. As protein: CASNKQWGQAGGGDTQYF. The chain recombines TRBV28 with TRBJ2-3; the match to TRBD2 covers 8 bases. The V and J ends lost 7 bases and 6 bases, in that order; junction bases with no gene match: 21. The germline gives CDR1 MDHEN, CDR2 SYDVKM. The CDR3 has 18 amino acids.

The rearrangement joins TRBV30 to TRBJ1-2; D gene uncertain. Trimming took off 2 bases at V and 4 bases at J, with 11 bases between the two ends. The CDR3 runs to 13 residues. Germline V gene data show CDR1 as GTSNPN and CDR2 as SVGIG (reference sequence). The CDR3 bases are TGTGCCTGGAGTAAGGCGGAAGGCTATGGCTACACCTTC. Translated: CAWSKAEGYGYTF.

The chain is built from TRBV6-2 or TRBV6-3 and TRBJ2-5, with D perhaps matching TRBD2 (6 bases). The V end was cut by 7 bases, the J end by 1 base, with 10 bases between. The CDR3 totals 13 residues. Looked up from germline, CDR1 is MNHEY and CDR2 is SVGEGT. The CDR3 is CASNRDFQETQYF. The CDR3 DNA follows: TGTGCCAGCAACCGGGACTTCCAAGAGACCCAGTACTTC.

Regarding this clonotype: This may arise from a read error, as a much more abundant clone is one base away. The rearrangement links TRBV6-1 to TRBJ2-7; D remains unclear. CDR1 and CDR2 from the germline V gene are MNHNS and SASEGT. The CDR3 sequence is 14 residues long. CDR3 nucleotides: TGTGCCAGCGGTGAAATAGACGAGCTGTACGAGCAGTACTTC. This codes for CASGEIDELYEQYF.

This clonotype has only a few counts. The chain recombines TRBV29-1 with TRBJ1-1; D is unresolved. Trimming left V 6 bases short and J 1 base short, with 9 bases between. This CDR3 comprises 12 residues. Germline V gene data show CDR1 as SQVTM and CDR2 as ANQGSEA. The CDR3 is CSVVWSNTEAFF. CDR3 nucleotide sequence: TGCAGCGTGGTTTGGTCGAACACTGAAGCTTTCTTT.

This clonotype was detected many times. The V and J genes are TRBV29-1 and TRBJ1-1, with a possible D match to TRBD1 (5 bases). V was trimmed by 6 bases and J by 2 bases, leaving 13 bases between them. Per germline, CDR1 SQVTM and CDR2 ANQGSEA. The CDR3 is 13 amino acids. The CDR3 sequence is CSVSTAENTEAFF. The CDR3 DNA reads as TGCAGCGTCTCGACAGCTGAAAACACTGAAGCTTTCTTT. The full variable domain, rest sourced from reference TRBV29-1 and TRBJ1-1, is SAVISQKPSRDICQRGTSLTIQCQVDSQVTMMFWYRQQPGQSLTLIATANQGSEATYESGFVIDKFPISRPNLTFSTLTVSNMSPEDSSIYLCSVSTAENTEAFFGQGTRLTVV.

This clonotype has only a few counts. The chain links TRBV6-1 to TRBJ2-2; D not resolved. The CDR3 runs to 13 residues. V shed 6 bases and J shed 2 bases, with 7 bases lying between them. Germline assignment: CDR1 MNHNS and CDR2 SASEGT. CDR3 coding DNA: TGTGCCAGCAGGGAGCTTAACACCGGGGAGCTGTTTTTT. Its protein product is CASRELNTGELFF.

This clonotype was detected many times. The chain combines TRBV12-3 or TRBV12-4 with TRBJ2-1; possibly TRBD1 or TRBD2 for D (5 bases each). The CDR3 is 14 amino acids. The germline V and J ends were trimmed by 5 bases and 4 bases, with 12 bases remaining between them. DNA for the CDR3: TGTGCCAGCAGTATACCGGGACGTTACAATGAGCAGTTCTTC. Its protein product is CASSIPGRYNEQFF.

This clonotype was seen many times. V is TRBV11-2 and J is TRBJ1-1; D remains ambiguous. The CDR3 sequence is 12 residues long. Germline V CDR1 and CDR2: SGHAT, FQNNGV. Trimming cost V 1 base and J 5 bases, with 5 bases left between them. In DNA, the CDR3 is TGTGCCAGCAGCTTAGCGCTTACTGAAGCTTTCTTT. The encoded protein is CASSLALTEAFF.

V usage is TRBV19 and J usage is TRBJ2-7; D might be TRBD1 or TRBD2, each matching 5 bases. The germline V and J ends were trimmed by 6 bases and 4 bases, with 19 bases remaining between them. CDR1 LNHDA and CDR2 SQIVND come from the germline V gene (reference sequence). The CDR3 sequence is 15 residues long. CDR3 region: CASRTRDEGAYEQYF. The CDR3 nucleotides read TGTGCCAGTAGGACCCGGGACGAAGGAGCGTACGAGCAGTACTTC.

This chain uses TRBV20-1 with TRBJ2-7, with 11 bases aligning to TRBD1. The CDR3 runs 14 residues. Germline V gives CDR1 DFQATT, CDR2 SNEGSKA (reference sequence). V shed 6 bases and J 1 base; nucleotides not matched to a gene: 5. The CDR3, as DNA: TGCAGTGCCGCCGGGACAGGGGGATCCTACGAGCAGTACTTC. It specifies CSAAGTGGSYEQYF.

J is TRBJ2-2 and V is TRBV5-4, with D hard to call. The V end lost 2 bases, the J end lost 0 bases, and 5 bases lay between the germline ends. This CDR3 has 14 residues. Germline CDR1 is SGHNT and CDR2 is YYREEE (reference sequence). The CDR3 coding sequence is TGTGCCAGCAGCTTCATAGCGAACACCGGGGAGCTGTTTTTT. Its protein product is CASSFIANTGELFF.

This clonotype was found many times. The chain recombines TRBV30 with TRBJ2-1; D is ambiguous. Trimming shortened V by 0 bases and J by 5 bases, and 11 bases separated the two germline ends. The CDR3 has 14 residues. The germline gives CDR1 GTSNPN, CDR2 SVGIG (reference sequence). The CDR3 loop is CAWSVFPVNNEQFF. DNA of the CDR3: TGTGCCTGGAGTGTATTCCCCGTAAACAATGAGCAGTTCTTC.

The chain joins TRBV7-8 to TRBJ1-4; no definite D call. Germline V gene lookup returns CDR1 SGHVS and CDR2 FQNEAQ. This CDR3 is 14 amino acids long. The V gene lost 5 bases and the J gene lost 8 bases, with 15 bases spanning the gap. The CDR3 sequence: CASSRYYGGEKLFF. In DNA form, the CDR3 reads TGTGCCAGCAGCCGATACTATGGAGGGGAAAAACTGTTTTTT. The full variable domain, its missing parts supplied by reference TRBV7-8 and TRBJ1-4, is GAGVSQSPRYKVAKRGQDVALRCDPISGHVSLFWYQQALGQGPEFLTYFQNEAQLDKSGLPSDRFFAERPEGSVSTLKIQRTQQEDSAVYLCASSRYYGGEKLFFGSGTQLSVL.

This clonotype occurred many times. This chain links TRBV12-3 or TRBV12-4 with TRBJ2-3, with 10 bases lining up with TRBD1. V dropped 6 bases and J dropped 6; count of bases not matched to a gene: 12. This CDR3 has 16 residues. The CDR3 DNA reads as TGTGCCAGCAGCCTCCGACAGGGGGCTTATGGGGATACGCAGTATTTT. Amino acids: CASSLRQGAYGDTQYF.

This clonotype was seen ten or more times. The V and J genes are TRBV28 and TRBJ2-7; TRBD1 matches at 7 bases. The CDR3 spans 13 residues. V shed 10 bases and J 4 bases; nucleotides not matched to a gene: 10. Germline lookup yields CDR1 MDHEN and CDR2 SYDVKM. The CDR3 loop is CATTTGSHYEQYF. CDR3 nucleotides: TGTGCCACAACGACAGGGTCCCATTACGAGCAGTACTTC.

There are many counts of this clonotype. This sequence joins TRBV2 and TRBJ2-1; the D call may be TRBD1 or TRBD2 (5 bases each). Germline loops: CDR1 SNHLY, CDR2 FYNNEI. V lost 5 bases and J 8 bases, leaving 13 bases between the germline ends. CDR3 size: 13 residues. The CDR3 sequence: CASSPVVGDEQFF. In nucleotides, the CDR3 is TGTGCCAGCAGTCCAGTCGTGGGGGATGAGCAGTTCTTC.

This clonotype was seen a handful of times. The chain recombines TRBV29-1 with TRBJ2-2, with D perhaps TRBD2 (5 bases). The CDR3 totals 12 residues. Germline CDR1 reads SQVTM; CDR2 reads ANQGSEA. V gave up 3 bases and J gave up 7 bases, with 9 bases separating them. This chain's CDR3 is CSVESSVGELFF. CDR3 bases: TGCAGCGTTGAGAGTAGCGTCGGGGAGCTGTTTTTT.

This clonotype has ten or more counts. The J gene is TRBJ1-1, the V gene TRBV6-6, with a tentative D call TRBD1 (6 bases). The CDR3 runs 14 residues. The germline CDR1 and CDR2 sequences are MNHNY and SVGAGI (reference sequence). V lost 0 bases and J lost 8, with 13 bases in between. The CDR3 sequence: CASSYSRGVTEAFF. The CDR3 bases are TGTGCCAGCAGTTACTCGAGGGGGGTAACGGAAGCTTTCTTT.

This clonotype was detected ten times or more. The CDR3 DNA is TGTGCCAGCAGTTCACAGGGTATCGTGAACACTGAAGCTTTCTTT. This translates into CASSSQGIVNTEAFF. The chain links TRBV11-2 to TRBJ1-1; possible D gene TRBD1, 6 bases. The CDR3 is made up of 15 amino acids. Germline values: CDR1 SGHAT, CDR2 FQNNGV. Trimming pared 6 bases from V and 0 bases from J, leaving 14 bases between.

This clonotype was counted many times. The chain carries TRBV29-1 and TRBJ2-1; maybe TRBD2 (6 bases). Germline V CDR1 and CDR2: SQVTM, ANQGSEA. The CDR3 covers 13 residues. Trimming stripped 4 bases from V and 5 bases from J, with 12 bases between. The CDR3 here is CSVVWREHNEQFF. The CDR3 DNA reads TGCAGCGTTGTCTGGCGGGAACACAATGAGCAGTTCTTC.

The CDR3 protein is CASSLRSPPHSYEQYF. The CDR3, as DNA: TGTGCCAGCTCTCTCCGTTCACCTCCCCACTCCTACGAGCAGTACTTC. This chain links TRBV18 with TRBJ2-7, with unresolved D. V shed 6 bases and J shed 0 bases, with 18 bases lying between them. CDR1 and CDR2 from the germline V gene are KGHSH and LQKENI. There are 16 residues in the CDR3. The variable domain in full, with the rest retrieved from reference TRBV18 and TRBJ2-7, is NAGVMQNPRHLVRRRGQEARLRCSPMKGHSHVYWYRQLPEEGLKFMVYLQKENIIDESGMPKERFSAEFPKEGPSILRIQQVVRGDSAAYFCASSLRSPPHSYEQYFGPGTRLTVT.

This clonotype was recorded a few times. V and J are TRBV4-3 and TRBJ2-1; D is possibly TRBD2 (5 bases). This CDR3 spans 14 amino acids. In germline, CDR1 is LGHNA, CDR2 YSLEER. V was cut by 0 bases and J by 9 bases, with 12 bases left in between. The CDR3 reads CASSQDFGKGEQFF. CDR3 coding DNA: TGCGCCAGCAGCCAAGACTTCGGGAAGGGTGAGCAGTTCTTC.

This clonotype was counted many times. The rearrangement links TRBV15 to TRBJ1-4; the D is unclear. The V and J ends lost 1 base and 7 bases respectively, with 7 bases between them. This CDR3 has 13 residues. Germline V gene data show CDR1 as LNHNV and CDR2 as YYDKDF (reference sequence). In nucleotides, the CDR3 is TGTGCCACCAGCAGAGGGAGCGGTGAAAAACTGTTTTTT. Encoded protein: CATSRGSGEKLFF.